This record looks at one TCR beta chain sequence and its context. This specimen belongs to a study of cytomegalovirus exposure and HLA in healthy donors. The CDR3 has 15 amino acids. Germline loops: CDR1 LGHNA, CDR2 YNFKEQ. V gave up 1 base and J gave up 3 bases; unmatched junction bases: 4. The PCR had 60 Vbeta and 13 Jbeta primers. The method was immunoSEQ multiplex PCR; TCRdb's version includes in-frame clones alone and lacks a portion of them. The top ten hold around 0.2% of the sample, which has 200,000 or so clones, around 80% seen once. The receptor was isolated from a girl aged 2 to 10 in good health and CMV-seronegative. The chain has TRBV4-2 and TRBJ2-5; TRBD2 agrees at 8 bases. The specimen was PBMCs. The CDR3 nucleotides read TGTGCCAGCAGCCAAGTGGGACTAGGGGAAGAGACCCAGTACTTC. Amino acids: CASSQVGLGEETQYF.